This TCR beta chain was retrieved from a study of shared clonotypes between healthy human individuals. Background on the study: The composition of the donors was a couple of women and a few men aged 18 to 49.

In germline, CDR1 is SGHRS, CDR2 YFSETQ. This CDR3 has 16 residues. J was trimmed by 6 bases and V by 0 bases; bases with no gene match: 8. Overall study findings and caveats: Naive subsets generally exceeded memory subsets in estimated richness.

Concerning this clone: Antigen: not known.

Roughly 30,000 T cell genomes (around 190 ng DNA) went into each sorted-subset replicate. The repertoire was sequenced with immunoSEQ multiplex PCR; TCRdb's copy has only in-frame clones and lacks some. The sample comprises about 2.5 million clones, approximately 90% of which are singletons, and around 0.35% rests with the top ten. V is TRBV5-1 and J is TRBJ2-5; TRBD2 matches 10 bases. The specimen was naive CD4+ T cells from PBMCs. Subset here: CD45RA+ positively selected. This TCR derives from a man in his late teens or twenties in good health. Some clones in this sample may be carry-over from other donors' samples. The CDR3 loop reads CASSLGSSSGRKTQYF. The CDR3 DNA reads as TGCGCCAGCAGCTTGGGAAGCTCTAGCGGGAGAAAGACCCAGTACTTC.